One TCR beta chain is described in this entry. What it recognizes is unknown. The data were obtained in a study of CD8 T cells in Susac syndrome. Study-wide results and limits: The study acknowledged a relatively small number of individuals in its TCR sequencing and HLA analysis.

This CDR3 contains 15 residues. V lost 5 bases and J lost 1; bases outside the gene matches: 6. CDR1 is SGDLS, CDR2 YYNGEE, per germline. Reverse transcription of about 0.5 to 1 ug RNA was carried out with random hexamers. By means of immunoSEQ multiplex PCR, TCR beta CDR3 spanning 54 Vbeta and 13 Jbeta underwent amplification. TCRdb recomputed calls from the immunoSEQ multiplex PCR reads with MiXCR, one row per CDR3 protein. The sample has roughly 330,000 distinct CDR3 sequences; roughly nine tenths are singletons. CD8+ and CD4+ blood T cells underwent TCR beta sequencing. V usage is TRBV9 and J usage is TRBJ2-5, with TRBD2 identical over 9 bases. The sample consisted of CD4+ T cells from PBMCs. This receptor was taken from a human donor with multiple sclerosis. The DNA for the CDR3 is TGTGCCAGCAGTTATAGCGGGGGCCTCCAAGAGACCCAGTACTTC. Protein sequence: CASSYSGGLQETQYF.